These 15 T cell receptor beta chains came from one sample sequenced in a study of cytomegalovirus exposure and HLA in healthy donors. Primers: 60 Vbeta forward and 13 Jbeta reverse. Method: immunoSEQ multiplex PCR; TCRdb's copy keeps in-frame clones and lacks some. The sample comprises approximately 170,000 clones, roughly 85% of which are singletons, and 1% rests with the top ten. The specimen was PBMCs. The receptor source for this set is a boy aged 2 to 9 in good health and CMV-seronegative.

The chain has TRBV4-1 and TRBJ2-7, with 7 bases matching TRBD1. This CDR3 comprises 17 residues. Germline V lookup: CDR1 MGHRA, CDR2 YSYEKL. The junction had 13 bases not matched to a gene; V was cut back by 1 base and J by 4 bases. The DNA of the CDR3 is TGCGCCAGCAGCCAAGCCCTCGGGACAGAAAGAACGTACGAGCAGTACGTC. Amino acids: CASSQALGTERTYEQYV.

This clone occurred a few times. This chain links TRBV23-1 with TRBJ1-2; a weak D match, TRBD1 (5 bases). TRBV23-1 is treated as an ORF (open reading frame) with a function not yet certain. Trimming left V 2 bases short and J 1 base short, with 8 bases between. This CDR3 spans 14 amino acids. CDR3 region: CASSQPDSNYGYTF. The CDR3 nucleotides read TGCGCCAGCAGTCAACCCGACAGTAACTATGGCTACACCTTC.

CDR3 residues: CATRDLYYEQYV. DNA for the CDR3: TGTGCCACCCGGGACTTGTACTACGAGCAGTACGTC. The V gene is TRBV6-5, the J gene TRBJ2-7; maybe TRBD2 (6 bases). Germline-derived CDR1 and CDR2 are MNHEY and SVGAGI. The CDR3 extends over 12 amino acids. Deletions cut 10 bases from V and 3 bases from J, with 13 bases between.

As regards this clone: A read error may produce the germline difference seen at one junction end. V usage is TRBV2 and J usage is TRBJ1-6; D gene ambiguous. The CDR3 is 14 residues long. Germline V CDR1 and CDR2: SNHLY, FYNNEI. The CDR3 nucleotides are TGTGCCAGCAAGCTGTTGCCCCTCAATTCGCCCCTCCACTTT. It codes for CASKLLPLNSPLHF.

The chain is built from TRBV2 and TRBJ1-4; the D is unclear. The CDR3 totals 15 residues. Trimming took off 6 bases at V and 5 bases at J, with 16 bases between the two ends. The germline CDR1 and CDR2 sequences are SNHLY and FYNNEI. CDR3 residues: CASRIHATQNEKLFF. The CDR3 DNA reads TGTGCCAGCAGAATACATGCCACCCAAAATGAAAAACTGTTTTTT.

The chain joins TRBV10-2 to TRBJ2-5; 11 bases map to TRBD2. The trim removed 6 bases at V and 2 bases at J, leaving 2 bases unmatched. Germline V gene lookup returns CDR1 WSHSY and CDR2 SAAADI. This CDR3 is 14 amino acids long. For the CDR3, the DNA is TGCGCCAGCAGCTTAGCGGGAGGGCAAGAGACCCAGTACTTC. It translates to CASSLAGGQETQYF.

This clone was observed a handful of times. This sequence joins TRBV5-6 and TRBJ2-1; TRBD2 is a possible D gene (6 bases). Germline assignment: CDR1 SGHDT and CDR2 YYEEEE. V lost 1 base to trimming and J lost 9 bases, with 8 bases between them. This CDR3 comprises 12 residues. For the CDR3, the DNA is TGTGCCAGCAGCTTGCGGGGGAGTGAGCAGTTCTTC. Its translation is CASSLRGSEQFF.

The V and J genes are TRBV5-1 and TRBJ2-1; the D gene is possibly TRBD1 (7 bases). V lost 4 bases and J lost 0, with 14 bases in between. The CDR3 covers 16 residues. CDR1 is SGHRS and CDR2 is YFSETQ in the germline V gene. The CDR3 DNA sequence: TGCGCCAGCAGCCCCTTCCAGGGGGGCTCCTACAATGAGCAGTTCTTC. It specifies CASSPFQGGSYNEQFF.

The chain is built from TRBV11-2 and TRBJ1-3; D gene ambiguous. V lost 0 bases to trimming and J lost 1 base, with 4 bases between them. Germline loops: CDR1 SGHAT, CDR2 FQNNGV. The CDR3 runs 14 residues. CDR3 DNA: TGTGCCAGCAGCTTAGATACATCTGGAAACACCATATATTTT. Its translation is CASSLDTSGNTIYF.

The chain couples TRBV28 to TRBJ2-5, with 9 bases identical to TRBD1. V lost 3 bases, J lost 9 bases, and 17 bases stayed unmatched. This CDR3 spans 17 amino acids. Per the germline V gene, CDR1 is MDHEN and CDR2 is SYDVKM. The CDR3 sequence: CASSLGTGFLRPKAQYF. Here the CDR3 DNA reads TGTGCCAGCAGTTTGGGGACAGGGTTTCTTCGCCCAAAGGCCCAGTACTTC. Filled out from reference TRBV28 and TRBJ2-5, the complete variable domain reads DVKVTQSSRYLVKRTGEKVFLECVQDMDHENMFWYRQDPGLGLRLIYFSYDVKMKEKGDIPEGYSVSREKKERFSLILESASTNQTSMYLCASSLGTGFLRPKAQYFGPGTRLLVL.

In its sample, this clone was seen a few times. V gene TRBV7-3 combines with J gene TRBJ2-1; 7 nucleotides match TRBD2. Trimming at V came to 2 bases and at J to 7 bases, leaving 5 bases not matched to a gene. Per germline, CDR1 SGHTA and CDR2 FQGTGA. This CDR3 region has 14 residues. This chain's CDR3 is CASSLGGSKNEQFF. CDR3 in DNA: TGTGCCAGCAGCTTAGGCGGGAGTAAAAATGAGCAGTTCTTC.

The rearrangement links TRBV19 to TRBJ1-2; 8 positions match TRBD1. The CDR3 contains 14 residues. J gave up 2 bases and V 4 bases, and 3 bases lay outside the gene matches. Germline V gene lookup returns CDR1 LNHDA and CDR2 SQIVND (reference sequence). The CDR3 sequence is CASSRTGTNYGYTF. In DNA, the CDR3 is TGTGCCAGTAGTAGGACAGGGACCAACTATGGCTACACCTTC.

The chain joins TRBV11-2 to TRBJ2-1; 8 bases match TRBD2. The CDR3 extends over 16 amino acids. CDR1 and CDR2 (germline): SGHAT, FQNNGV. The V and J ends lost 5 bases and 4 bases, in that order; junction bases with no gene match: 10. The CDR3, as DNA: TGTGCCAGCAGCCCACCCTTAGCGGGGCCTTACAATGAGCAGTTCTTC. As protein: CASSPPLAGPYNEQFF.

V usage is TRBV21-1 and J usage is TRBJ2-2; the table's TRBD1 call for D was not verified on the DNA. TRBV21-1 is an annotated pseudogene. The length of the CDR3 is 14 residues. The CDR3 sequence: CASTTQGKDGELFF. The CDR3, as DNA: TGTGCCAGCACCACACAGGGGAAGGACGGGGAGCTGTTTTTT.

The CDR3 nucleotides read TGTGCCAGCAGCCCCGACAGGGGAGCGCACACTGAAGCTTTCTTT. Encoded protein: CASSPDRGAHTEAFF. The V call is TRBV14, the J call TRBJ1-1, with TRBD1 identical over 8 bases. The germline CDR1 and CDR2 sequences are SGHDN and FVKESK. Trimming took 4 bases from V and 3 from J; bases not matched to a gene: 7. This CDR3 comprises 15 residues.